This TCR beta chain appears in the sequencing data of a study of control samples from healthy donors and cancer patients. Both ends counted, the CDR3 spans 15 residues. The germline gives CDR1 MNHEY, CDR2 SVGAGI. TCRdb's table, derived via immunoSEQ multiplex PCR, lists solely in-frame clones and lacks some. The table has about 82,000 clones, around 94% seen once. Worth noting for this clone: The DNA is omitted, as the CDR3 cannot be located on it reliably, and the CDR3 follows TCRdb's listing.

The material sequenced was blood. The chain carries TRBV6-5 and TRBJ2-1. The TCR sequence derives from a woman between 18 and 29 years old in good health. The CDR3 here is CASSTSAVAYNEQFF.